The source of this T cell receptor beta chain is a study of TIL therapy for anti-PD-1-resistant metastatic lung cancer. Study details: Several tumors were EGFR-mutant and two were ALK-rearranged.

Remarks on this clone: One junction end disagrees with the germline gene, perhaps due to a read error.

The CDR3 is 14 residues long. Germline CDR1 is SQVTM and CDR2 is ANQGSEA. The libraries were made with immunoSEQ v3. Profiled with immunoSEQ multiplex PCR; TCRdb holds only in-frame clones, not every one. The table includes about 50,000 clones, approximately 79% detected once. Time point meaning: pre-treatment sample, taken before nivolumab and TIL therapy. The TCR originated in a woman aged 30 to 85 with non-small cell lung cancer. The rearrangement links TRBV29-1 to TRBJ2-1, with D tentatively TRBD1 (5 bases). Sequencing used blood, obtained at baseline. The CDR3 coding sequence is TGTACCGCTTTTCTGGGGCAGAAAAACAATGAGCAGTTCTTC. Translated: CTAFLGQKNNEQFF.